In this sample, the clone carrying this T cell receptor (beta chain) is large. What it binds is not known. Each CDR3 protein is one row after TCRdb ran MiXCR on the reads. The repertoire holds roughly 120 distinct CDR3 sequences, with about 20% as singletons. This entry belongs to a study of liver allograft versus peripheral blood T cells. Study-level background: Comparisons were made between T cell receptor repertoires found in transplanted livers and those circulating in recipients' peripheral blood.

Study observations and caveats: According to reports, the T cell receptor repertoires inside liver allografts differed from those in peripheral blood.

This TCR came from a human patient who had a liver transplant. T cells may partly derive from the graft donor.

The CDR3 region is CSGSQGPGYNEQFF. CDR3 sequence (DNA): TGCAGCGGATCCCAGGGTCCTGGCTACAATGAGCAGTTCTTC. The J gene is TRBJ2-1, the V gene TRBV29-1; possible D gene TRBD1, 5 bases. The germline V gene encodes CDR1 SQVTM and CDR2 ANQGSEA. The germline V and J ends were trimmed by 7 bases and 3 bases, with 16 bases remaining between them. This CDR3 has 14 residues.